This paragraph covers one T cell receptor beta chain sequence. Data came from immunoSEQ multiplex PCR; TCRdb stores just in-frame clones and leaves some out. The sample has 2 million to 2.5 million clones, approximately 95% seen once. The sample originates from a study of shared clonotypes between healthy human individuals. V trimming: 2 bases; J trimming: 6 bases; junction bases outside the gene matches: 3. The CDR3 covers 14 residues. Germline V gene lookup returns CDR1 SGDLS and CDR2 YYNGEE. The sequenced material came from naive CD4+ T cells from PBMCs. Subset here: CD45RA+ positively selected. The gene calls are TRBV9 and TRBJ1-5, with 9 bases aligning to TRBD1. The source is a man aged 18 to 30 in good health. Some clones in this sample may be carry-over from other donors' samples. The CDR3 sequence is CASSVTGGSQPQHF. CDR3 nucleotide sequence: TGTGCCAGCAGCGTCACAGGGGGCTCTCAGCCCCAGCATTTT.